What follows is one T cell receptor beta chain and its context. This clonotype was found a few times. The antigen this receptor binds is unknown. Base qualities are not recorded, but no much larger clone differs from it by a single base. The data belong to a study of T cells after yellow fever vaccination (dated by TCRdb to the late 2010s). For the study in its entirety: The SMART-Seq v4 Ultra Low Input RNA kit was used to prepare libraries from fractions with low cell numbers. Bulk TCR alpha and beta repertoires were sequenced longitudinally to track T-cell clones before and after primary and booster YFV17D yellow fever vaccination. Two healthy male donors, one aged 18 to 30 and one aged 30 to 39 years, were included in the cohort. Blood was drawn at multiple timepoints before and after primary and secondary immunization, with bulk PBMC replicates and cell subsets isolated.

TCR cDNA was synthesized by 5'RACE template switching, which introduced a universal primer site and unique molecular identifiers. cDNA synthesis was primed from both the TCR alpha and TCR beta constant segments. Library amplification used two PCR steps, and the second PCR step added sample barcodes and sequencing adapters. Sequencing of the libraries was done on either Illumina HiSeq 2500 (2x100 bp) or NovaSeq (2x150 bp). The source study handled its data this way. MIGEC was used to demultiplex reads and collapse the reads into UMI consensus sequences, and MiXCR was used for V(D)J alignment. Vaccine-responding clonotypes were defined with edgeR using replicate PBMC samples, requiring FDR below 0.01 and a log2 fold change above 5 up to day 15. Each bulk clonotype received a CD4 or CD8 identity based on whether the sequenced CD4 or CD8 repertoire contained that clonotype at higher abundance. TCRdb reprocessed the public reads (quality trimming at Q25 with fastp, clone calling with MiXCR) and kept in-frame beta chains. Rows merge per CDR3 protein into single entries with the most common DNA and genes. TCRdb's processing, not the authors' own work, is the source of the V and J calls. This sample gives 450,000 to 550,000 distinct CDR3 sequences in total; about 19% of them show up just once. Of the sample, roughly 13% is held by the ten largest clones.

What the work shows at the level of the full study, not this receptor alone: The secondary T-cell response was weaker than the primary response but faster, peaking on day 5 instead of day 15. A small fraction of clonotypes appeared in both the CD4 and CD8 compartments, likely as a result of convergent recombination. Most clones expanded after primary vaccination (96% of CD4 and roughly 91% of CD8) were re-detected after the booster, suggesting that broad memory maintenance occurred. Because the study included only a couple of donors, the extent to which the findings can be generalized is limited. FACS-sorted repertoires could contain abundant contaminating clonotypes from the bulk population, so computational filtering was required.

According to the study, the label for this sample's treatment or condition signals: live attenuated yellow fever vaccine strain. Two biological replicates of bulk PBMCs were collected at each blood-draw timepoint. A standard Ficoll-Paque protocol was used to isolate PBMCs from peripheral blood. RNA was extracted with TriZol from bulk PBMCs, CD4 and CD8 fractions, and dextramer-positive and dextramer-negative fractions. V and J lose 5 bases and 1 base, and a span of 15 bases separates them. Taken from cysteine to phenylalanine, the CDR3 has 16 residues. Only CDR3 DNA remains: 48 bases, in frame from the first base.

The sequence came from a man aged 30 to 39 who received the YFV17D yellow fever vaccine. Here the sequenced sample was PBMCs, taken 15 days after the yellow fever booster vaccination. The V gene is TRBV12-3 or TRBV12-4 and the J gene is TRBJ2-4; TRBD2 is a possible D gene, resting on 6 matching bases. In nucleotides, the sequence is TGTGCCAGCAGTCTGCTGAGCGGGCAGGCCAAAAACATTCAGTACTTC. It codes for CASSLLSGQAKNIQYF.